These 9 T cell receptor beta chains were all obtained from the same sample, sequenced in a study of Tregs in tolerant kidney transplant recipients. Assay used: immunoSEQ multiplex PCR; TCRdb lists only in-frame clones, some missing. The sample lists about 240,000 clones, 80% to 85% occurring once. Input material: CD4+ T cells from blood. The origin of the receptors is a human donor in good health.

This chain uses TRBV6-6 with TRBJ2-2, with D possibly being TRBD1 (6 bases). The germline V gene has CDR1 MNHNY and CDR2 SVGAGI (reference sequence). Trimming took 6 bases from V and 1 from J, leaving 9 bases between them. The CDR3 spans 14 residues. In DNA form, the CDR3 reads TGTGCCAGCAGGACAGGACAGAACACCGGGGAGCTGTTTTTT. Translating it yields CASRTGQNTGELFF.

The chain carries TRBV7-6 and TRBJ2-1; 15 positions match TRBD2. Trimming cost V 1 base and J 1 base; bases outside gene matches: 14. Germline assignment: CDR1 SGHVS and CDR2 FNYEAQ. The CDR3 is 22 amino acids. The CDR3 DNA reads as TGTGCCAGCAGCTTAGTGAAGCCATGGACTAGCGGGGGGGCCCGTTCCTACAATGAGCAGTTCTTC. This encodes CASSLVKPWTSGGARSYNEQFF.

This rearrangement joins TRBV2 to TRBJ1-5; tentative D call: TRBD1 (5 bases). The V end lost 2 bases, the J end lost 4 bases, and 12 bases lay between the germline ends. The CDR3 totals 15 residues. Per the germline V gene, CDR1 is SNHLY and CDR2 is FYNNEI. In nucleotides, the CDR3 is TGTGCCAGCAGTGAAATATCGGCAGGGAATCAGCCCCAGCATTTT. This codes for CASSEISAGNQPQHF. The full variable domain, its missing parts supplied by reference TRBV2 and TRBJ1-5, is EPEVTQTPSHQVTQMGQEVILRCVPISNHLYFYWYRQILGQKVEFLVSFYNNEISEKSEIFDDQFSVERPDGSNFTLKIRSTKLEDSAMYFCASSEISAGNQPQHFGDGTRLSIL.

V gene TRBV5-1 combines with J gene TRBJ1-4; 9 bases match TRBD1. After removal of 1 base from V and 8 bases from J, the junction contained 15 bases not matched to a gene. The germline V gene has CDR1 SGHRS and CDR2 YFSETQ. The CDR3 is 18 residues long. This CDR3 is CASSLYGTGSGVKEKLFF. The CDR3 DNA follows: TGCGCCAGCAGCTTGTATGGGACAGGGTCGGGTGTTAAAGAAAAACTGTTTTTT.

The chain recombines TRBV7-9 with TRBJ2-3; 12 bases map to TRBD2. With V trimmed by 5 bases and J by 5 bases, 8 bases remained unmatched. CDR3 size: 16 residues. The germline gives CDR1 SEHNR, CDR2 FQNEAQ (reference sequence). CDR3 nucleotides: TGTGCCAGCAGCCCAAGGACTAGCGGGGAGTTAGATACGCAGTATTTT. It yields the protein CASSPRTSGELDTQYF.

The genes are TRBV30 and TRBJ1-2, with D possibly matching TRBD1 (5 bases). The germline V gene encodes CDR1 GTSNPN and CDR2 SVGIG (reference sequence). The CDR3 is 12 residues long. Trimming took off 8 bases at V and 5 bases at J, with 15 bases between the two ends. DNA of the CDR3: TGTGCCCTGGGAAGGGACCCTTATGGCTACACCTTC. It yields the protein CALGRDPYGYTF.

This chain joins TRBV4-1 and TRBJ2-2, with 11 bases that match TRBD2. Germline V gene data show CDR1 as MGHRA and CDR2 as YSYEKL. The CDR3 extends over 20 amino acids. Germline trimming cut 3 bases from V and 1 base from J; bases unmatched to any gene: 13. The CDR3 loop is CASSQTPGLAVIKNTGELFF. Written as DNA, the CDR3 is TGCGCCAGCAGCCAGACCCCGGGACTAGCGGTAATAAAGAACACCGGGGAGCTGTTTTTT.

This chain joins TRBV7-8 and TRBJ2-3; D unclear. This CDR3 contains 14 residues. Trimming left V 2 bases short and J 3 bases short, with 9 bases between. Germline CDR1 reads SGHVS; CDR2 reads FQNEAQ. CDR3 protein: CASSLNHGTDTQYF. The CDR3 bases are TGTGCCAGCAGCTTAAATCACGGGACAGATACGCAGTATTTT. Drawing the rest from reference TRBV7-8 and TRBJ2-3, the complete variable domain is GAGVSQSPRYKVAKRGQDVALRCDPISGHVSLFWYQQALGQGPEFLTYFQNEAQLDKSGLPSDRFFAERPEGSVSTLKIQRTQQEDSAVYLCASSLNHGTDTQYFGPGTRLTVL.

CDR3 region: CASSEGTDIYEQYF. The CDR3 coding sequence is TGTGCCAGCAGTGAGGGGACAGACATCTACGAGCAGTACTTC. The chain couples TRBV6-1 to TRBJ2-7; 7 bases match TRBD1. Germline CDR1 MNHNS, CDR2 SASEGT. V was pared by 3 bases and J by 3 bases, with 5 bases of the junction left unmatched. CDR3 size: 14 residues.